This passage covers 32 T cell receptor beta chains from one sample sequenced in a study of blood T cell repertoires in COVID-19. Here immunoSEQ multiplex PCR was the method, and the copy in TCRdb shows in-frame clones only, minus some. The table includes about 220,000 clones, roughly 85% detected once. The sequenced sample was peripheral blood. Source of these receptors: a woman aged 70-85 years with COVID-19, enrolled during active disease.

This sequence joins TRBV12-5 and TRBJ2-7; no clear D gene. The CDR3 runs 14 residues. The V end lost 4 bases, the J end lost 2 bases, and 12 bases lay between the germline ends. The germline V gene encodes CDR1 LGHNT and CDR2 FRNRAP. The chain's CDR3 is CASGSTPNTYEQYF. In nucleotides, the CDR3 is TGTGCTAGTGGTTCGACACCTAACACCTACGAGCAGTACTTC.

This clone has only a few counts. The chain links TRBV7-3 to TRBJ2-7; 7 bases map to TRBD2. Trimming removed 1 base from V and 2 bases from J; junction bases left unmatched: 5. This CDR3 region has 15 residues. Germline CDR1 reads SGHTA; CDR2 reads FQGTGA. The DNA of the CDR3 is TGTGCCAGCAGCTTAAATCGGGGGAGGGCCTACGAGCAGTACTTC. As protein: CASSLNRGRAYEQYF.

The CDR3 sequence is CASSYSGTQSTDTQYF. The CDR3 nucleotides are TGTGCCAGCAGTTATAGCGGGACACAGTCCACAGATACGCAGTATTTT. The chain uses TRBV6-6 and TRBJ2-3; 8 bases agree with TRBD2. After removal of 3 bases from V and 2 bases from J, the junction contained 7 bases not matched to a gene. The CDR3 spans 16 residues. Germline V gene lookup returns CDR1 MNHNY and CDR2 SVGAGI (reference sequence).

The chain carries TRBV20-1 and TRBJ1-2; D call uncertain. Germline V gene data show CDR1 as DFQATT and CDR2 as SNEGSKA (reference sequence). V lost 3 bases to trimming and J lost 7 bases, with 15 bases between them. This CDR3 has 13 residues. CDR3 sequence: CSASLRVAIGYTF. CDR3 bases: TGCAGTGCTAGTCTACGGGTAGCGATTGGCTACACCTTC.

The CDR3 DNA reads as TGTGCCAGCGTCAAAGACAGGGGTGGCTACACCTTC. This gives the protein CASVKDRGGYTF. The chain carries TRBV12-3 or TRBV12-4 and TRBJ1-2, with 8 bases matching TRBD1. The ends lost 8 bases at V and 7 bases at J; junction bases unmatched: 6. The CDR3 spans 12 residues.

This rearrangement joins TRBV27 to TRBJ2-1; weak D call: TRBD2 (5 bases). V shed 6 bases and J shed 6 bases, with 12 bases lying between them. This CDR3 is 13 amino acids long. Germline CDR1 reads MNHEY; CDR2 reads SMNVEV (reference sequence). CDR3 in amino acids: CASRKTGINEQFF. The CDR3 DNA reads as TGTGCCAGCAGAAAGACGGGGATCAATGAGCAGTTCTTC.

The J gene is TRBJ2-4, the V gene TRBV4-1, with D possibly being TRBD1 (5 bases). Trimming removed 1 base from V and 0 bases from J, with 7 bases in between. Germline-derived CDR1 and CDR2 are MGHRA and YSYEKL. CDR3 size: 15 residues. CDR3 sequence: CASSQGGLAKNIQYF. CDR3 coding DNA: TGCGCCAGCAGCCAAGGGGGCCTAGCCAAAAACATTCAGTACTTC.

The V call is TRBV11-2, the J call TRBJ2-2; no firm D call. There are 13 residues in the CDR3. Germline CDR1 is SGHAT and CDR2 is FQNNGV. Trimming shortened V by 2 bases and J by 6 bases, and 7 bases separated the two germline ends. This CDR3 is CASSLTRPGELFF. The CDR3 nucleotides read TGTGCCAGCAGCTTAACTCGTCCCGGGGAGCTGTTTTTT.

About this clone: The germline gene is not matched at one end of the junction; a read error may be the cause. The rearrangement joins TRBV7-7 to TRBJ2-2, with TRBD2 identical over 8 bases. Germline CDR1 SSHAT, CDR2 FNYEAQ (reference sequence). The CDR3 has 15 residues. Here the CDR3 reads CASSPLAANTGELFF. DNA for the CDR3: TGTGCTAGCAGCCCACTAGCGGCGAACACCGGGGAGCTGTTTTTT. The full variable domain, completed using reference TRBV7-7 and TRBJ2-2, is GAGVSQSPRYKVTKRGQDVTLRCDPISSHATLYWYQQALGQGPEFLTYFNYEAQPDKSGLPSDRFSAERPEGSISTLTIQRTEQRDSAMYRCASSPLAANTGELFFGEGSRLTVL.

The V and J genes are TRBV21-1 and TRBJ1-1. TRBV21-1 is designated a pseudogene. The CDR3 covers 14 residues. CDR3 sequence: CASSKVGLREGAFF. CDR3 bases: TGTGCCAGCAGCAAAGTGGGACTCCGGGAAGGAGCTTTCTTT.

A single count supports this clone. The rearrangement links TRBV6-5 to TRBJ1-1; D not certain. Germline assignment: CDR1 MNHEY and CDR2 SVGAGI. The V end was cut by 1 base, the J end by 5 bases, with 14 bases between. CDR3 length: 15 residues. The CDR3 bases are TGTGCCAGCAGTTACTTTGGGAGGGTGGGGACTGAAGCTTTCTTT. It is translated as CASSYFGRVGTEAFF.

For this clone: Other DNA sequences in this sample translate to the same CDR3. CDR3 sequence: CASSIGGDSYEQYF. CDR3 bases: TGTGCCAGTAGTATCGGAGGGGACTCCTACGAGCAGTACTTC. The chain recombines TRBV19 with TRBJ2-7; possible D gene TRBD2, 6 bases. CDR3 length: 14 residues. Per germline, CDR1 LNHDA and CDR2 SQIVND (reference sequence). V dropped 3 bases and J dropped 0 bases, with 9 bases sitting between them.

In this sample, this clone turned up once. The chain has TRBV7-9 and TRBJ1-1; D is uncertain. The CDR3 spans 13 residues. Germline assignment: CDR1 SEHNR and CDR2 FQNEAQ (reference sequence). V lost 8 bases and J 1 base, leaving 11 bases between the germline ends. The CDR3 region is CASGPHENTEAFF. The CDR3 nucleotides read TGTGCCAGCGGCCCGCACGAGAACACTGAAGCTTTCTTT.

The V and J genes are TRBV19 and TRBJ2-3, with 9 bases lining up with TRBD2. CDR3 length: 16 amino acids. Trimming took 3 bases from V and 5 from J; bases not matched to a gene: 9. CDR1 and CDR2 from the germline V gene are LNHDA and SQIVND (reference sequence). The CDR3 sequence: CASSIGSSGNLDTQYF. DNA for the CDR3: TGTGCCAGTAGTATCGGGTCTAGCGGGAATTTAGATACGCAGTATTTT. The full variable domain, completed using reference TRBV19 and TRBJ2-3, is DGGITQSPKYLFRKEGQNVTLSCEQNLNHDAMYWYRQDPGQGLRLIYYSQIVNDFQKGDIAEGYSVSREKKESFPLTVTSAQKNPTAFYLCASSIGSSGNLDTQYFGPGTRLTVL.

The chain employs TRBV5-1 and TRBJ2-7; 8 bases align to TRBD1. The CDR3 runs to 17 residues. Unmatched junction bases numbered 14, after V lost 4 bases and J lost 2 bases. Germline CDR1 SGHRS, CDR2 YFSETQ. In DNA form, the CDR3 reads TGCGCCAGCAGCCAGTTACGCCGAGGGACAGGAGCCTACGAGCAGTACTTC. It is translated as CASSQLRRGTGAYEQYF. Looking up the rest from reference TRBV5-1 and TRBJ2-7 gives the full variable domain: KAGVTQTPRYLIKTRGQQVTLSCSPISGHRSVSWYQQTPGQGLQFLFEYFSETQRNKGNFPGRFSGRQFSNSRSEMNVSTLELGDSALYLCASSQLRRGTGAYEQYFGPGTRLTVT.

The V gene is TRBV19, the J gene TRBJ1-1, with 7 bases aligning to TRBD1. CDR1 LNHDA and CDR2 SQIVND come from the germline V gene (reference sequence). The CDR3 is made up of 13 amino acids. J was trimmed by 0 bases and V by 9 bases; bases with no gene match: 4. CDR3 coding DNA: TGTGCCAGCACCGACAGGGTGAACACTGAAGCTTTCTTT. It encodes CASTDRVNTEAFF.

In its sample, this clone was seen many times. V and J are TRBV29-1 and TRBJ2-7, with a weak D call TRBD1 (6 bases). This CDR3 comprises 16 residues. V gave up 3 bases and J gave up 1 base, with 19 bases separating them. CDR1 and CDR2 (germline): SQVTM, ANQGSEA. The CDR3 DNA sequence: TGCAGCGTTGAGATCCCCCGGGACACGACATCCTACGAGCAGTACTTC. Its translation: CSVEIPRDTTSYEQYF.

The genes are TRBV4-3 and TRBJ1-2, with 7 bases identical to TRBD1. Germline CDR1 and CDR2: LGHNA and YSLEER. The CDR3 length is 14 residues. V shed 4 bases, J shed 4 bases, and the junction held 6 bases outside the gene matches. The CDR3 DNA sequence: TGCGCCAGCAGCCGGGAACAGGGGTTCTATGGCTACACCTTC. Its protein is CASSREQGFYGYTF.

This clone was picked up one time. This chain connects TRBV7-8 to TRBJ1-3; D is ambiguous. This CDR3 has 15 residues. Germline V CDR1 and CDR2: SGHVS, FQNEAQ. V was pared by 2 bases and J by 4 bases, with 12 bases between. In DNA, the CDR3 is TGTGCCAGCAGCTTAAGAACCCAGAAAGGAAACACCATATATTTT. This encodes CASSLRTQKGNTIYF.

This clone turned up a few times. J is TRBJ1-3 and V is TRBV30; 8 bases match TRBD1. The germline CDR1 and CDR2 sequences are GTSNPN and SVGIG (reference sequence). The CDR3 sequence is 14 residues long. V shed 4 bases, J shed 0 bases, and the junction held 2 bases outside the gene matches. As DNA, the CDR3 is TGTGCCTGGAACAGGGGGATCTCTGGAAACACCATATATTTT. Its translation: CAWNRGISGNTIYF.

The chain couples TRBV11-3 to TRBJ2-3; no clear D gene. Trimming shortened V by 7 bases and J by 3 bases, and 17 bases separated the two germline ends. CDR3 size: 15 residues. CDR1 and CDR2 (germline): SGHNT, YENEEA. Written as DNA, the CDR3 is TGTGCCAGCACCCCTGCAGTAGCCCAAACAGATACGCAGTATTTT. It specifies CASTPAVAQTDTQYF.

The V gene is TRBV19, the J gene TRBJ1-4; TRBD1 agrees at 8 bases. Germline V gives CDR1 LNHDA, CDR2 SQIVND (reference sequence). CDR3 length equals 16 residues. Losses at the gene ends were 5 bases for V and 8 bases for J; bases not matched to a gene: 13. CDR3 in DNA: TGTGCCAGTAGTCCTTGGCGGACAGGGACAGTGGAAAAACTGTTTTTT. It specifies CASSPWRTGTVEKLFF.

This clone was detected only once. The CDR3 coding sequence is TGCGCCAGCAGCGCAGGACTAGCGGGCACAGATACGCAGTATTTT. Translated: CASSAGLAGTDTQYF. The V gene is TRBV4-3, the J gene TRBJ2-3, with 10 nucleotides matching TRBD2. Per germline, CDR1 LGHNA and CDR2 YSLEER. V lost 5 bases to trimming and J lost 1 base; unmatched junction nucleotides: 3. This CDR3 has 15 amino acids.

This clone was seen a few times. This rearrangement joins TRBV6-5 to TRBJ1-1; no clear D. Trimming took off 6 bases at V and 4 bases at J, with 12 bases between the two ends. The germline V gene encodes CDR1 MNHEY and CDR2 SVGAGI. The CDR3 contains 13 residues. The DNA for the CDR3 is TGTGCCAGCAGCCAGTCGGGTGTCACTGAAGCTTTCTTT. It specifies CASSQSGVTEAFF.

The chain joins TRBV5-4 to TRBJ1-1; D remains ambiguous. Germline V gene sequence: CDR1 SGHNT, CDR2 YYREEE (reference sequence). V was pared by 0 bases and J by 2 bases, with 8 bases between. The CDR3 runs to 14 residues. The CDR3 DNA reads as TGTGCCAGCAGCTTGGGGAGGTTCAACACTGAAGCTTTCTTT. Its protein product is CASSLGRFNTEAFF.

The chain is built from TRBV3-1 (or the pseudogene TRBV3-2) and TRBJ1-1; D not resolved. Germline V CDR1 and CDR2: LGHDT, YNNKEL (reference sequence). The CDR3 loop spans 15 amino acids. Trimming cost V 0 bases and J 5 bases, with 13 bases left between them. Written as DNA, the CDR3 is TGTGCCAGCAGCCAAGATCCCGGCGGTCTAACTGAAGCTTTCTTT. Amino acids: CASSQDPGGLTEAFF.

This rearrangement joins TRBV19 to TRBJ1-2, with 11 nucleotides matching TRBD1. The CDR3 contains 14 residues. CDR1 and CDR2 from the germline V gene are LNHDA and SQIVND (reference sequence). Losses at the gene ends were 3 bases for V and 8 bases for J; bases not matched to a gene: 5. DNA of the CDR3: TGTGCCAGTAGTATTGGACAGGGGGCGTCAGGCTACACCTTC. It is translated as CASSIGQGASGYTF.

This chain joins TRBV7-2 and TRBJ2-1, with 8 bases that match TRBD2. Losses at the gene ends were 3 bases for V and 9 bases for J; bases not matched to a gene: 10. The CDR3 contains 15 residues. Germline V CDR1 and CDR2: SGHTA, FQGNSA. The CDR3 spells CASSFLPGLEGEQFF. Here the CDR3 DNA reads TGTGCCAGCAGCTTCCTCCCGGGACTAGAAGGTGAGCAGTTCTTC.

The CDR3 DNA follows: TGTGCCAGCAGCCGACCGGGACAGGGGGCAGATACGCAGTATTTT. Amino acid sequence: CASSRPGQGADTQYF. J is TRBJ2-3 and V is TRBV11-1, with 11 bases identical to TRBD1. The germline CDR1 and CDR2 sequences are SGHAT and FQDESV (reference sequence). V gave up 5 bases and J gave up 4 bases; unmatched junction bases: 5. CDR3 length: 15 amino acids. The whole variable domain, filled in from reference TRBV11-1 and TRBJ2-3, reads EAEVAQSPRYKITEKSQAVAFWCDPISGHATLYWYRQILGQGPELLVQFQDESVVDDSQLPKDRFSAERLKGVDSTLKIQPAELGDSAMYLCASSRPGQGADTQYFGPGTRLTVL.

In this sample, this clone turned up once. The chain uses TRBV7-3 and TRBJ2-1, with D perhaps TRBD2 (6 bases). There are 14 residues in the CDR3. The germline V gene encodes CDR1 SGHTA and CDR2 FQGTGA. V was cut by 5 bases and J by 4 bases, with 12 bases left in between. The CDR3 protein is CASSPGLQYNEQFF. Written as DNA, the CDR3 is TGTGCCAGCAGCCCGGGACTGCAATACAATGAGCAGTTCTTC.

This clone has a handful of counts. The gene calls are TRBV7-9 and TRBJ1-1, with 9 bases lining up with TRBD1. Germline V gene data show CDR1 as SEHNR and CDR2 as FQNEAQ (reference sequence). The CDR3 runs to 15 residues. J gave up 1 base and V 4 bases, and 4 bases lay outside the gene matches. The DNA for the CDR3 is TGTGCCAGCAGCTGGCCGGGACAGGGGAACACTGAAGCTTTCTTT. Translating gives CASSWPGQGNTEAFF.

The chain has TRBV6-4 and TRBJ1-5; no reliable D call. CDR3 length equals 13 residues. Trimming took 8 bases from V and 5 from J, leaving 13 bases between them. The germline V gene encodes CDR1 MRHNA and CDR2 SNTAGT. CDR3 in DNA: TGTGCCAGCGCTGTCACACCCGATCAGCCCCAGCATTTT. It translates to CASAVTPDQPQHF.